Shown below are 21 T cell receptor beta chains from a single sample sequenced in a study of post-analysis software for immune sequencing data. Included in the TCR beta cDNA libraries were unique molecular identifiers. TCRdb passed the PCR reads through MiXCR, listing each CDR3 protein once. The sample consists of hundreds of thousands of distinct CDR3 sequences, approximately 30% of them appearing once. The study's findings and limits: Included in a set of roughly 5 TRBV segments more frequent in patients than controls were TRBV5-6, TRBV5-1 and TRBV20-1.

No antigen has been identified for these receptors. Source material: blood. These receptor sequences come from a girl between 5 and 17 years old with multiple sclerosis.

This chain links TRBV28 with TRBJ2-7; TRBD1 matches 9 bases. Trimming removed 5 bases from V and 2 bases from J; junction bases left unmatched: 10. Germline CDR1 MDHEN, CDR2 SYDVKM. The CDR3 extends over 16 amino acids. CDR3 bases: TGTGCCAGCAGTCCCTTTCCGGGACAGGGCCCCTACGAGCAGTACTTC. Amino acid sequence: CASSPFPGQGPYEQYF.

This clonotype was observed a few times. The chain carries TRBV20-1 and TRBJ1-2; 8 bases match TRBD1. Trimming at V came to 3 bases and at J to 8 bases, leaving 11 bases not matched to a gene. The length of the CDR3 is 14 residues. Germline CDR1 DFQATT, CDR2 SNEGSKA (reference sequence). CDR3 in amino acids: CSARDRVSSIGYTF. The DNA for the CDR3 is TGCAGTGCTAGGGACAGGGTTTCATCTATCGGCTACACCTTC.

This clonotype has at least ten counts. The J gene is TRBJ1-2, the V gene TRBV5-1, with 8 bases identical to TRBD1. The germline CDR1 and CDR2 sequences are SGHRS and YFSETQ. J lost 5 bases, V lost 4 bases, and 10 bases had no gene match. The CDR3 covers 15 residues. The chain's CDR3 is CASSATGAVGYGYTF. The CDR3 region has the DNA TGCGCCAGCAGCGCGACAGGGGCTGTTGGATATGGCTACACCTTC.

This clonotype was counted a few times. DNA of the CDR3: TGTGCCAGCAGCACTAGACAGGGGGATGTTTGGGAGACCCAGTACTTC. It encodes CASSTRQGDVWETQYF. J is TRBJ2-4 and V is TRBV11-2, with 9 bases matching TRBD1. The J call may be in error: the DNA end matches TRBJ2-5 better. This CDR3 has 16 residues. CDR1 SGHAT and CDR2 FQNNGV come from the germline V gene.

The table lists this clonotype with a few counts. V is TRBV18 and J is TRBJ1-1; 8 nucleotides align to TRBD1. Germline CDR1 and CDR2: KGHSH and LQKENI. This CDR3 comprises 16 residues. V gave up 5 bases and J gave up 0 bases; unmatched junction bases: 8. CDR3 nucleotides: TGTGCCAGCTCAGGTTGGACAGGGCATATGAACACTGAAGCTTTCTTT. This gives the protein CASSGWTGHMNTEAFF.

The chain recombines TRBV4-1 with TRBJ2-1; TRBD1 aligns across 8 bases. The CDR3 spans 17 residues. V trimming: 1 base; J trimming: 6 bases; junction bases outside the gene matches: 11. CDR1 MGHRA and CDR2 YSYEKL come from the germline V gene. This CDR3 is CASSQAAGTGRINEQFF. CDR3 coding DNA: TGCGCCAGCAGCCAAGCCGCCGGGACAGGACGAATCAATGAGCAGTTCTTC.

This rearrangement joins TRBV6-1 to TRBJ1-1; D is undetermined. CDR1 and CDR2 from the germline V gene are MNHNS and SASEGT. Trimming removed 8 bases from V and 2 bases from J, with 18 bases in between. The length of the CDR3 is 15 residues. In DNA, the CDR3 is TGTGCCAGCCGAACAAGTGGGTTTCCTAACACTGAAGCTTTCTTT. It yields the protein CASRTSGFPNTEAFF.

The chain links TRBV20-1 to TRBJ2-1, with 11 bases fitting TRBD2. This CDR3 contains 16 residues. CDR1 DFQATT and CDR2 SNEGSKA come from the germline V gene (reference sequence). Germline trimming cut 3 bases from V and 1 base from J; bases unmatched to any gene: 5. The CDR3 reads CSARRLAGGSYNEQFF. The CDR3 nucleotides are TGCAGTGCTAGGAGATTAGCGGGAGGGTCCTACAATGAGCAGTTCTTC.

This clonotype showed up just a few times. The chain has TRBV4-3 and TRBJ2-7, with D perhaps being TRBD1 or TRBD2 (6 bases each). Between the trimmed V and J ends, which lost 4 bases and 5 bases, there was a span of 30 bases. CDR1 is LGHNA and CDR2 is YSLEER in the germline V gene. This CDR3 has 19 amino acids. CDR3 protein: CASSRYTLSGAAPGDEQYF. DNA for the CDR3: TGCGCCAGCAGCCGATATACCCTTAGCGGAGCGGCCCCAGGGGACGAGCAGTACTTC.

J is TRBJ2-1 and V is TRBV20-1; the match to TRBD2 covers 9 bases. CDR1 and CDR2 from the germline V gene are DFQATT and SNEGSKA (reference sequence). The CDR3 length is 12 residues. CDR3 DNA sequence: TGCAGGCCGGCTAGCGGGATTAATGAGCAGTTCTTC. Its translation: CRPASGINEQFF.

The genes are TRBV12-3 or TRBV12-4 and TRBJ2-1, with a weak D call TRBD1 (6 bases). The J call could be wrong; TRBJ2-7 is a better fit for the DNA end. The CDR3 totals 15 residues. The CDR3 here is CASSPDRSSYNEQYF. As DNA, the CDR3 is TGTGCCAGCAGCCCTGACAGGAGCTCCTACAATGAGCAGTACTTC.

This clonotype has just a few counts. The chain recombines TRBV2 with TRBJ2-7; 13 bases are shared with TRBD2. Germline CDR1 reads SNHLY; CDR2 reads FYNNEI. The CDR3 is 15 amino acids. The V and J ends lost 6 bases and 7 bases, in that order; junction bases with no gene match: 9. The CDR3 DNA sequence: TGTGCCAGCAGGGCCGGGACTAGCGGGGTGAATGAGCAGTACTTC. It yields the protein CASRAGTSGVNEQYF. Full variable domain (outside the CDR3, taken from reference TRBV2 and TRBJ2-7): EPEVTQTPSHQVTQMGQEVILRCVPISNHLYFYWYRQILGQKVEFLVSFYNNEISEKSEIFDDQFSVERPDGSNFTLKIRSTKLEDSAMYFCASRAGTSGVNEQYFGPGTRLTVT.

This clonotype was counted only a few times. This chain links TRBV11-2 with TRBJ2-5, with 11 bases matching TRBD2. After removal of 4 bases from V and 2 bases from J, the junction contained 12 bases not matched to a gene. The CDR3 covers 18 residues. CDR1 is SGHAT, CDR2 FQNNGV, per germline. CDR3 sequence: CASSSHTGTSGSQETQYF. The CDR3 DNA is TGTGCCAGCAGCTCACACACCGGGACTAGCGGATCGCAAGAGACCCAGTACTTC.

This clonotype occurred many times. The V gene is TRBV20-1, the J gene TRBJ2-3; weak D call: TRBD2 (5 bases). Trimming stripped 6 bases from V and 7 bases from J, with 8 bases between. The CDR3 is 10 residues long. Germline-derived CDR1 and CDR2 are DFQATT and SNEGSKA (reference sequence). The DNA of the CDR3 is TGCAGTGCCTACGGGAATACGCAGTATTTT. This gives the protein CSAYGNTQYF.

Details on this clonotype: This CDR3 fails to terminate in the conserved phenylalanine or tryptophan, so it likely reflects a read error. V is TRBV15 and J is TRBJ1-4, with no clear D. Trimming cost V 0 bases and J 4 bases, with 6 bases left between them. The CDR3 contains 14 residues. CDR1 is LNHNV and CDR2 is YYDKDF in the germline V gene (reference sequence). The CDR3 DNA follows: TGTGCCACCAGCAGAGACGGCTTTAATGAAAAACTGTTTTCT. Amino acids: CATSRDGFNEKLFS.

The sample holds a few counts of this clonotype. The chain links TRBV4-1 to TRBJ1-6; perhaps TRBD1 as D (5 bases). CDR1 is MGHRA and CDR2 is YSYEKL in the germline V gene. This CDR3 has 14 residues. V was pared by 0 bases and J by 10 bases, with 10 bases between. CDR3: CASSQDRVRSPLHF. For the CDR3, the DNA is TGCGCCAGCAGCCAAGACAGGGTTCGGTCACCCCTCCACTTT.

The V and J genes are TRBV4-1 and TRBJ1-1; D uncertain. The CDR3 spans 15 residues. The V end lost 0 bases, the J end lost 3 bases, and 11 bases lay between the germline ends. Germline assignment: CDR1 MGHRA and CDR2 YSYEKL. This CDR3 is CASSQDRVWDTEAFF. CDR3 in DNA: TGCGCCAGCAGCCAAGATCGGGTTTGGGACACTGAAGCTTTCTTT.

This clonotype was observed a handful of times. The chain links TRBV27 to TRBJ1-2, with D perhaps matching TRBD1 (6 bases). Germline values: CDR1 MNHEY, CDR2 SMNVEV (reference sequence). The CDR3 totals 15 residues. The germline V and J ends were trimmed by 1 base and 2 bases, with 11 bases remaining between them. As DNA, the CDR3 is TGTGCCAGCAGTTTATGGGCAGGGGAGAACTATGGCTACACCTTC. Its translation is CASSLWAGENYGYTF.

This clonotype has just one count. The rearrangement uses TRBV20-1 and TRBJ2-1, with 7 bases fitting TRBD2. Germline CDR1 and CDR2: DFQATT and SNEGSKA (reference sequence). The CDR3 contains 14 residues. V dropped 6 bases and J dropped 2; count of bases not matched to a gene: 7. In DNA, the CDR3 is TGCAGTGCCGCTAGGCGGGAGCCCTACAATGAGCAGTTCTTC. The encoded protein is CSAARREPYNEQFF.

This clonotype turned up a few times. This rearrangement joins TRBV7-8 to TRBJ1-5, with 8 bases fitting TRBD1. The CDR3 spans 14 residues. The V gene's germline CDR1 is SGHVS and CDR2 FQNEAQ. V lost 5 bases, J lost 7 bases, and 7 bases stayed unmatched. The CDR3 sequence: CASSPRQGKQPQHF. In DNA, the CDR3 is TGTGCCAGCAGCCCTCGACAGGGGAAACAGCCCCAGCATTTT.

About this clonotype itself: A read error may produce the germline difference seen at one junction end. In DNA, the CDR3 is TGCGCCAACAGTGAGACCGCGTCCGGGAGAGACATTCAGTACTTC. It codes for CANSETASGRDIQYF. This rearrangement joins TRBV10-2 to TRBJ2-4; the D gene is possibly TRBD2 (6 bases). CDR1 and CDR2 from the germline V gene are WSHSY and SAAADI. There are 15 residues in the CDR3.